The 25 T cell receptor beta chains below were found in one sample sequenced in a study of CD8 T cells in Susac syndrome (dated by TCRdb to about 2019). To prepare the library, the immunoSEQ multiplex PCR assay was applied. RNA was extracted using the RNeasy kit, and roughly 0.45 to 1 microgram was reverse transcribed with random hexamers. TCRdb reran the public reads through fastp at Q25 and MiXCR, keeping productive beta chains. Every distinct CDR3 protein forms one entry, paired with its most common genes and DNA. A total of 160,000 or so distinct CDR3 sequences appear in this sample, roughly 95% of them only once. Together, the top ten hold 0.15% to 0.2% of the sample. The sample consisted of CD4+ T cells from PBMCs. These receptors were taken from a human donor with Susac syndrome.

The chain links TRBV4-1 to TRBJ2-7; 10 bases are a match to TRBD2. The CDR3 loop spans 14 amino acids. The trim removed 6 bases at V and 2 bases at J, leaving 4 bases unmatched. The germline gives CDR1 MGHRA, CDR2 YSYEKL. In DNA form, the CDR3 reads TGCGCCAGCAGTCTAGCGGGGGCCCCCTACGAGCAGTACTTC. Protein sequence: CASSLAGAPYEQYF.

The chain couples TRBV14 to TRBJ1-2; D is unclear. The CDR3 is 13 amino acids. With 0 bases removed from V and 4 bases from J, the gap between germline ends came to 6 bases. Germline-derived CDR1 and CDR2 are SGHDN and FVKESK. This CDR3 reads CASSQDSFYGYTF. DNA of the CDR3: TGTGCCAGCAGCCAAGACAGTTTCTATGGCTACACCTTC.

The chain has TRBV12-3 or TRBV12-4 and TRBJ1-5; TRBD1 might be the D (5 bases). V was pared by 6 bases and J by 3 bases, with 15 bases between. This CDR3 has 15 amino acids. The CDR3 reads CASRAGRILNQPQHF. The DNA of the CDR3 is TGTGCCAGCAGGGCAGGGCGCATACTCAATCAGCCCCAGCATTTT.

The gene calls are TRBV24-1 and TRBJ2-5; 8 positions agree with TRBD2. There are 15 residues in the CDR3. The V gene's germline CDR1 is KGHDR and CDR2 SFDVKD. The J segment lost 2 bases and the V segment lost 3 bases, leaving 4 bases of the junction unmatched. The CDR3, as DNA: TGTGCCACCAGTGATGCCACTAGCGGACAAGAGACCCAGTACTTC. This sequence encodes CATSDATSGQETQYF.

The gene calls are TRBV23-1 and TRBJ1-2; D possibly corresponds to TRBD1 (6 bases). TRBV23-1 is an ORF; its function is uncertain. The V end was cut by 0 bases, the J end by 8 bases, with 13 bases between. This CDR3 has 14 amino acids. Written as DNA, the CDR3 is TGCGCCAGCAGTCAATCGAGGGGGGCGCGGGGCTACACCTTC. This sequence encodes CASSQSRGARGYTF.

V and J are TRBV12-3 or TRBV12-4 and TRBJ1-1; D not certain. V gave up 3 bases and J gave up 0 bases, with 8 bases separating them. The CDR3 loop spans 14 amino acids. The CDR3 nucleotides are TGTGCCAGCAGTTTCACCGATATGAACACTGAAGCTTTCTTT. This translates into CASSFTDMNTEAFF.

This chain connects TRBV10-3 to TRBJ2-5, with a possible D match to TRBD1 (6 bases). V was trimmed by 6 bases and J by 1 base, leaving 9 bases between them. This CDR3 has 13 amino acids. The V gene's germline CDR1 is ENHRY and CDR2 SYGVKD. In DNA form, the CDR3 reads TGTGCCATCAGGGGACATGTCCAAGAGACCCAGTACTTC. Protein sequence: CAIRGHVQETQYF.

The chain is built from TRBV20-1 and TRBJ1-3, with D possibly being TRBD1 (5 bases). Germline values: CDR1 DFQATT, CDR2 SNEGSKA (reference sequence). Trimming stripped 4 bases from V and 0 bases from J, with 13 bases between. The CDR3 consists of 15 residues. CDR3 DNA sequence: TGCAGTGCTACTAAACAGGAAACCTCTGGAAACACCATATATTTT. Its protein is CSATKQETSGNTIYF.

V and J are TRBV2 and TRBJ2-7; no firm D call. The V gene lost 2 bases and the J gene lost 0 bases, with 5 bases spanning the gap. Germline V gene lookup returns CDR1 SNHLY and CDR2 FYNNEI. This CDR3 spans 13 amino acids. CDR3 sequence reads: CASSEQVSYEQYF. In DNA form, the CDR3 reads TGTGCCAGCAGTGAACAGGTCTCCTACGAGCAGTACTTC.

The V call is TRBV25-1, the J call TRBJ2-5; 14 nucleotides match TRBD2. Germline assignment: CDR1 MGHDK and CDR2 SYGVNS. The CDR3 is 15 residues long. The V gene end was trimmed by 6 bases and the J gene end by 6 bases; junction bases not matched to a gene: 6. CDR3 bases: TGTGCCAGCAGCGGCGGACTAGCGGGGGGTAAGACCCAGTACTTC. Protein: CASSGGLAGGKTQYF.

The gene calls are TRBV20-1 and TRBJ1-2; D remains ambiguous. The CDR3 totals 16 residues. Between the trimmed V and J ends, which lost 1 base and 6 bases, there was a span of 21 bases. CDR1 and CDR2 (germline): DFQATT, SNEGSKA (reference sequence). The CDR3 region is CSARGRRQLDYNGYTF. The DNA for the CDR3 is TGCAGTGCTAGAGGGCGGCGACAACTCGATTATAATGGCTACACCTTC.

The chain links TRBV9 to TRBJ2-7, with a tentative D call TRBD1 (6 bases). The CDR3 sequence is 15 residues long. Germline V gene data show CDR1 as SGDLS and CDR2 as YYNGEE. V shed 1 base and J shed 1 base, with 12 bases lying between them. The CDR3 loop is CASSVTSGQSYEQYF. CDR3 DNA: TGTGCCAGCAGCGTAACGTCCGGACAGTCCTACGAGCAGTACTTC.

The CDR3 nucleotides are TGCAGTGCTAGAATGGGATTGGCCAATCAGCCCCAGCATTTT. It is translated as CSARMGLANQPQHF. The rearrangement joins TRBV20-1 to TRBJ1-5; no firm D call. V was clipped by 2 bases and J by 3 bases, with 11 bases between them. Per the germline V gene, CDR1 is DFQATT and CDR2 is SNEGSKA (reference sequence). The CDR3 is made up of 14 amino acids.

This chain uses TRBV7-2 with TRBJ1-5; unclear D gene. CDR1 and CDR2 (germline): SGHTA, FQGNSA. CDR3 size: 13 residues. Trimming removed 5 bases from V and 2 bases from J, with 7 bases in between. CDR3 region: CASSQNRNQPQHF. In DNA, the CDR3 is TGTGCCAGCAGCCAAAATCGCAATCAGCCCCAGCATTTT.

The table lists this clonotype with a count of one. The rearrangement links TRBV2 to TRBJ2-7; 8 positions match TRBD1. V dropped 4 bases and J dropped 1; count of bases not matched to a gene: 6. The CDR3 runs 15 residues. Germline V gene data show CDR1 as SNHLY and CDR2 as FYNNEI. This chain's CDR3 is CASSVPGQASYEQYF. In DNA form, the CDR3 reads TGTGCCAGCAGTGTCCCGGGACAGGCTTCCTACGAGCAGTACTTC.

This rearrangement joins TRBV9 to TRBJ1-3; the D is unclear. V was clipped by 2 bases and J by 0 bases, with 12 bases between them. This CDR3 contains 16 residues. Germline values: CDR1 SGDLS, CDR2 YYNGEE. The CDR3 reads CASSVGTVNSGNTIYF. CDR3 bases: TGTGCCAGCAGCGTTGGTACAGTTAACTCTGGAAACACCATATATTTT. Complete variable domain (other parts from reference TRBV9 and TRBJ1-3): DSGVTQTPKHLITATGQRVTLRCSPRSGDLSVYWYQQSLDQGLQFLIQYYNGEERAKGNILERFSAQQFPDLHSELNLSSLELGDSALYFCASSVGTVNSGNTIYFGEGSWLTVV.

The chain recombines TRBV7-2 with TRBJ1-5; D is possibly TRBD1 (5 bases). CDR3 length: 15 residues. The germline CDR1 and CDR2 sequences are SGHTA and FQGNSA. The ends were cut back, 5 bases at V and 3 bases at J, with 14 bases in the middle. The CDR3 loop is CASSLSLGHNQPQHF. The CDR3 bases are TGTGCCAGCAGCCTCTCATTAGGACACAATCAGCCCCAGCATTTT.

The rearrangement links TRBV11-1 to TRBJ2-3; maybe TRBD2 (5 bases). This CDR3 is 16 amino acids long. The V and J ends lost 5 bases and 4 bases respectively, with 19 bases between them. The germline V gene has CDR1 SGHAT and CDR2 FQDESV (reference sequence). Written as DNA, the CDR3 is TGTGCCAGCAGCACACGAACTTCTGAGGGCGCAGATACGCAGTATTTT. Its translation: CASSTRTSEGADTQYF.

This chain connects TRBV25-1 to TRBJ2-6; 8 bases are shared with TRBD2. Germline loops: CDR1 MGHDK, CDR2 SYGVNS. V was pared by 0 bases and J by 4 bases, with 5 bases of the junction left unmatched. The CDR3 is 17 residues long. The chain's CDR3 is CASSEYFSGRGANVLTF. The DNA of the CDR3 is TGTGCCAGCAGTGAATATTTCAGCGGGAGAGGGGCCAACGTCCTGACTTTC.

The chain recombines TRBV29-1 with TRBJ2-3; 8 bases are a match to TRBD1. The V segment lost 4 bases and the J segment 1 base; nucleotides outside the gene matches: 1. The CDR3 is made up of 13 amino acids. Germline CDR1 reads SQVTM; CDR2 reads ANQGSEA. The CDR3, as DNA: TGCAGCGTTGTGACAGGGGGCACAGATACGCAGTATTTT. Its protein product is CSVVTGGTDTQYF.

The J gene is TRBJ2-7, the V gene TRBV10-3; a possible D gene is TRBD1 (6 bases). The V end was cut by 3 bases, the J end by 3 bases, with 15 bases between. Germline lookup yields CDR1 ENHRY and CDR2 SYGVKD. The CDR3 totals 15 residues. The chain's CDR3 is CAISERNRANYEQYF. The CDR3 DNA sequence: TGTGCCATCAGTGAAAGGAACAGGGCGAACTACGAGCAGTACTTC.

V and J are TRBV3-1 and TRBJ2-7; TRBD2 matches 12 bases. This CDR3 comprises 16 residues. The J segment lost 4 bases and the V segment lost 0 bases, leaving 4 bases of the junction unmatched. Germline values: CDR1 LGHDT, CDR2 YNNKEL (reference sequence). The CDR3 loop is CASSQDWTSGAYEQYF. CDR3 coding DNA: TGTGCCAGCAGCCAAGATTGGACTAGCGGGGCGTACGAGCAGTACTTC.

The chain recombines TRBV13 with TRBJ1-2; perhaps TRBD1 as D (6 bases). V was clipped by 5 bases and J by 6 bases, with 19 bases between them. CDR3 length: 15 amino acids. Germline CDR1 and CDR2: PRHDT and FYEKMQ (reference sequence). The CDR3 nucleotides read TGTGCCAGCAGCCCGGGACACACCATTATCCATGGCTACACCTTC. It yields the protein CASSPGHTIIHGYTF.

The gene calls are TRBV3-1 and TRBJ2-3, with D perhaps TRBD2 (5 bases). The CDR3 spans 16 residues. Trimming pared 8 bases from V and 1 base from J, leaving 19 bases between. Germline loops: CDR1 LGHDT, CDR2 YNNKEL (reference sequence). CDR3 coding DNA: TGTGCCAGCGCCTTCCGCCCCGGACTGGGCACAGATACGCAGTATTTT. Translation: CASAFRPGLGTDTQYF.

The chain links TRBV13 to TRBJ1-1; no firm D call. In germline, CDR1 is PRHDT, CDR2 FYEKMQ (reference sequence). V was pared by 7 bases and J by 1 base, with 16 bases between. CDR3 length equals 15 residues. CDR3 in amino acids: CASTLSRLQNTEAFF. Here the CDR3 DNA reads TGTGCCAGCACCCTTAGTCGACTCCAGAACACTGAAGCTTTCTTT.